The 9 T cell receptor beta chains below were found in one sample sequenced in a study of T cell responses to AZD1222 COVID-19 vaccine. The assay was immunoSEQ multiplex PCR, and TCRdb's table has in-frame clones only and misses some. The sample lists around 63,000 clones; 85% to 90% were seen once. Sequencing used peripheral blood, obtained on day 0 of AZD1222 vaccination. These receptors were taken from an adult in good health.

This sequence joins TRBV2 and TRBJ2-7, with unresolved D. Trimming stripped 7 bases from V and 0 bases from J, with 4 bases between. This CDR3 is built from 11 residues. The V gene's germline CDR1 is SNHLY and CDR2 FYNNEI. CDR3 loop: CASMSSYEQYF. CDR3 in DNA: TGTGCCAGCATGAGCTCCTACGAGCAGTACTTC.

This rearrangement joins TRBV27 to TRBJ1-3; D is undetermined. CDR1 is MNHEY, CDR2 SMNVEV, per germline (reference sequence). Trimming removed 0 bases at V and 4 bases at J, with 10 bases between. The CDR3 is 15 amino acids. The CDR3: CASSLSPYLGNTIYF. As DNA, the CDR3 is TGTGCCAGCAGTTTATCCCCATACCTAGGAAACACCATATATTTT.

V is TRBV10-3 and J is TRBJ2-2; 7 bases map to TRBD1. The CDR3 consists of 15 residues. Trimming at V came to 4 bases and at J to 12 bases, leaving 14 bases not matched to a gene. In germline, CDR1 is ENHRY, CDR2 SYGVKD. CDR3 loop: CAISAGSTGLFKLFF. The CDR3 DNA sequence: TGTGCCATCAGTGCCGGGTCGACAGGGCTGTTTAAGCTGTTTTTT.

DNA for the CDR3: TGTGCCAGTAGTCAAACAGGGGCCCAGTACTTC. This gives the protein CASSQTGAQYF. J is TRBJ2-5 and V is TRBV19, with 7 nucleotides matching TRBD1. The ends lost 5 bases at V and 9 bases at J; junction bases unmatched: 3. The CDR3 runs 11 residues. The germline gives CDR1 LNHDA, CDR2 SQIVND (reference sequence). Together with reference TRBV19 and TRBJ2-5, the CDR3 gives the full variable domain: DGGITQSPKYLFRKEGQNVTLSCEQNLNHDAMYWYRQDPGQGLRLIYYSQIVNDFQKGDIAEGYSVSREKKESFPLTVTSAQKNPTAFYLCASSQTGAQYFGPGTRLLVL.

This chain uses TRBV7-9 with TRBJ1-1; no clear D gene. Looked up from germline, CDR1 is SEHNR and CDR2 is FQNEAQ (reference sequence). Trimming shortened V by 5 bases and J by 11 bases, and 12 bases separated the two germline ends. The CDR3 runs to 11 residues. CDR3 sequence (DNA): TGTGCCAGCAGCGCCGGTGTCAAGGCTTTCTTT. As protein: CASSAGVKAFF.

CDR3 DNA: TGTGCCTGGAGTGTACTGTTGAGGGGCGCAGATACGCAGTATTTT. Translation gives CAWSVLLRGADTQYF. The chain has TRBV30 and TRBJ2-3; tentatively, D is TRBD1 or TRBD2 (5 bases each). Trimming took off 0 bases at V and 4 bases at J, with 14 bases between the two ends. Germline loops: CDR1 GTSNPN, CDR2 SVGIG (reference sequence). The CDR3 spans 15 residues.

The chain carries TRBV29-1 and TRBJ2-3; D may match TRBD1 or TRBD2 (5 bases each). The V end lost 7 bases, the J end lost 1 base, and 12 bases lay between the germline ends. Germline CDR1 reads SQVTM; CDR2 reads ANQGSEA. The CDR3 is 13 residues long. This CDR3 reads CSAGTVGTDTQYF. The CDR3 nucleotides are TGCAGCGCTGGGACGGTCGGCACAGATACGCAGTATTTT.

The chain joins TRBV30 to TRBJ2-3; 8 bases line up with TRBD1. J lost 11 bases, V lost 0 bases, and 13 bases had no gene match. Per the germline V gene, CDR1 is GTSNPN and CDR2 is SVGIG (reference sequence). CDR3 length equals 15 residues. CDR3 protein: CAWSVRDRRSGGQYF. DNA for the CDR3: TGTGCCTGGAGTGTCCGGGACAGGCGCTCCGGGGGGCAGTATTTT.

This clone occurred once. The J gene is TRBJ1-1, the V gene TRBV11-1; weak D call: TRBD1 (5 bases). Germline CDR1 is SGHAT and CDR2 is FQDESV (reference sequence). CDR3 length equals 13 residues. Trimming removed 6 bases from V and 5 bases from J, with 13 bases in between. The CDR3 loop reads CASRYQGETEAFF. The CDR3 coding sequence is TGTGCCAGCAGATACCAAGGGGAGACTGAAGCTTTCTTT.